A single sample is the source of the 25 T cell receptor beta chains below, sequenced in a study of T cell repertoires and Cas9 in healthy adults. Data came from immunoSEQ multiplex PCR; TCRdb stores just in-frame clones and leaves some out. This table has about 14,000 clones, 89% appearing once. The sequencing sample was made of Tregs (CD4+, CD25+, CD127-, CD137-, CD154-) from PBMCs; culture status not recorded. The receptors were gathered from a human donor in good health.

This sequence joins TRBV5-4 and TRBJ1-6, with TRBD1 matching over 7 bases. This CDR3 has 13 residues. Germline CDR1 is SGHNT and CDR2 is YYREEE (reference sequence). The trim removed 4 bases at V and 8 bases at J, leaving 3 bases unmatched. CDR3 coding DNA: TGTGCCAGCAGCCTAGGGACAGATTCACCCCTCCACTTT. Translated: CASSLGTDSPLHF.

CDR3 in DNA: TGTGCCAGCAGCCCCGGGTCCCCTCGGGGCAATCAGCCCCAGCATTTT. Residues: CASSPGSPRGNQPQHF. The chain combines TRBV11-3 with TRBJ1-5; D uncertain. CDR1 and CDR2 from the germline V gene are SGHNT and YENEEA. This CDR3 contains 16 residues. The V end lost 5 bases, the J end lost 2 bases, and 16 bases lay between the germline ends.

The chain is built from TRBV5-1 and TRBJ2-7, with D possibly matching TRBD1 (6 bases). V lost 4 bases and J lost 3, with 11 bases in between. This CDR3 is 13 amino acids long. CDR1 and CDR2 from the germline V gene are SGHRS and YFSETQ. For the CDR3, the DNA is TGCGCCAGCAGCCGGGAACAGGGCTACGAGCAGTACTTC. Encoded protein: CASSREQGYEQYF.

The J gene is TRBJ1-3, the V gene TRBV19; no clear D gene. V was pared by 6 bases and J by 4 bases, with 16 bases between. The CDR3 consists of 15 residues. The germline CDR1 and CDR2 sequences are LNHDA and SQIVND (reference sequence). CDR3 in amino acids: CASRDPIGRGNTIYF. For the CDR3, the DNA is TGTGCCAGTAGAGATCCAATAGGGCGCGGAAACACCATATATTTT. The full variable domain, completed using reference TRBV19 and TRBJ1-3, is DGGITQSPKYLFRKEGQNVTLSCEQNLNHDAMYWYRQDPGQGLRLIYYSQIVNDFQKGDIAEGYSVSREKKESFPLTVTSAQKNPTAFYLCASRDPIGRGNTIYFGEGSWLTVV.

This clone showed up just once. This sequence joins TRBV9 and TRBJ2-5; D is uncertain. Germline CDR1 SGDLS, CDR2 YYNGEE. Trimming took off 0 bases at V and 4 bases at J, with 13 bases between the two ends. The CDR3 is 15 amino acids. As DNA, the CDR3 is TGTGCCAGCAGCGTAGAGTTTGGGTGGGGAGAGACCCAGTACTTC. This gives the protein CASSVEFGWGETQYF.

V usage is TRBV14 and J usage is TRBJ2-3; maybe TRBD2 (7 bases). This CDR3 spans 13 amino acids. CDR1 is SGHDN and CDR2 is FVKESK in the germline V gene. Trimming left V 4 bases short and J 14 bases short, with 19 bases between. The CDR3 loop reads CASSPLGGHALYF. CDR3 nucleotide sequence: TGTGCCAGCAGCCCCCTGGGGGGGCACGCGTTGTATTTT.

CDR3 bases: TGTGCCAGCAGTTTGCGGGGCGAGCAGTACGTC. Amino acids: CASSLRGEQYV. The J gene is TRBJ2-7, the V gene TRBV28, with D maybe TRBD2 (6 bases). The CDR3 totals 11 residues. Germline values: CDR1 MDHEN, CDR2 SYDVKM. Trimming shortened V by 3 bases and J by 6 bases, and 6 bases separated the two germline ends.

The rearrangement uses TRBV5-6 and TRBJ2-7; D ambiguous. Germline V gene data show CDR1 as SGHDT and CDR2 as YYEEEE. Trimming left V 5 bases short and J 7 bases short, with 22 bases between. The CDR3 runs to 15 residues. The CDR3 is CASRYGMSPGREQYF. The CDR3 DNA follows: TGTGCCAGCAGATATGGGATGTCCCCCGGACGGGAGCAGTACTTC.

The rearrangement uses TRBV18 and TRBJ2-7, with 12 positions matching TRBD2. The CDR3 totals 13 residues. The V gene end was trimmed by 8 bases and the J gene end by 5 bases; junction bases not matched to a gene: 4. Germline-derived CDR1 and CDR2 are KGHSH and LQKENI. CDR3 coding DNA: TGTGCCAGCGCAAGACTAGCGGGAGACGAGCAGTACGTC. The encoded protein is CASARLAGDEQYV.

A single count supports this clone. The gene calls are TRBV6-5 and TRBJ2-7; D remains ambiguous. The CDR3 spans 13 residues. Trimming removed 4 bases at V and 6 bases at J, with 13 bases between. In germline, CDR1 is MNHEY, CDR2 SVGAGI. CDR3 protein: CASSSLSLGEQYV. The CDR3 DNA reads TGTGCCAGCAGTTCCCTTAGTCTCGGCGAGCAGTACGTC.

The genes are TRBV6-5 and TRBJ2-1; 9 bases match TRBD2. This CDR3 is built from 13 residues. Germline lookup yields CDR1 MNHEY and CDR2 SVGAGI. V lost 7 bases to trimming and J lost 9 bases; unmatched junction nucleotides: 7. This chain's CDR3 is CASKAGGRIEQFF. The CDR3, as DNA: TGTGCCAGCAAGGCGGGAGGGCGTATTGAGCAGTTCTTC.

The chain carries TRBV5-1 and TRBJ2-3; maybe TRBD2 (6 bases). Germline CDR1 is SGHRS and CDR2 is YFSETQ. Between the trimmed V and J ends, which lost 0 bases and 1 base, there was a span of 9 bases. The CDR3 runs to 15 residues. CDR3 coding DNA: TGCGCCAGCAGCTTGGAAGGCGGGGGCACAGATACGCAGTATTTT. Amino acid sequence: CASSLEGGGTDTQYF. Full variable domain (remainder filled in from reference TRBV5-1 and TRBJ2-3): KAGVTQTPRYLIKTRGQQVTLSCSPISGHRSVSWYQQTPGQGLQFLFEYFSETQRNKGNFPGRFSGRQFSNSRSEMNVSTLELGDSALYLCASSLEGGGTDTQYFGPGTRLTVL.

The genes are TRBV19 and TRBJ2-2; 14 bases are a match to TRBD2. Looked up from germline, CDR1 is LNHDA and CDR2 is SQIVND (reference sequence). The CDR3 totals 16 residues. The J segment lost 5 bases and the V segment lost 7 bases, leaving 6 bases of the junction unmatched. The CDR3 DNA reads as TGTGCCAGTACCCCGGGACTAGCGGGGGTTACCGGGGAGCTGTTTTTT. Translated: CASTPGLAGVTGELFF.

The CDR3 region has the DNA TGTGCCTGGAGTAGACACAGATTAAAAAGGACTGAAGCTTTCTTT. Translation: CAWSRHRLKRTEAFF. This chain uses TRBV30 with TRBJ1-1; D uncertain. With 2 bases removed from V and 5 bases from J, the gap between germline ends came to 18 bases. The CDR3 runs to 15 residues. The germline V gene has CDR1 GTSNPN and CDR2 SVGIG (reference sequence).

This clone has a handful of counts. In DNA form, the CDR3 reads TGTGCCAGCAGCACACAGGGGAATTCTGGAAACACCATATATTTT. Its translation is CASSTQGNSGNTIYF. The chain employs TRBV5-4 and TRBJ1-3; TRBD1 matches at 7 bases. Germline V gene lookup returns CDR1 SGHNT and CDR2 YYREEE (reference sequence). The CDR3 covers 15 residues. J gave up 1 base and V 4 bases, and 5 bases lay outside the gene matches.

CDR3 bases: TGTGCCAGTAGGACCCTACAGGGAGTAGGTTCACCCCTCCACTTT. Its translation is CASRTLQGVGSPLHF. V is TRBV19 and J is TRBJ1-6, with D possibly TRBD1 on 6 matching bases. The CDR3 contains 15 residues. Deletions cut 6 bases from V and 9 bases from J, with 18 bases between. Germline lookup yields CDR1 LNHDA and CDR2 SQIVND (reference sequence).

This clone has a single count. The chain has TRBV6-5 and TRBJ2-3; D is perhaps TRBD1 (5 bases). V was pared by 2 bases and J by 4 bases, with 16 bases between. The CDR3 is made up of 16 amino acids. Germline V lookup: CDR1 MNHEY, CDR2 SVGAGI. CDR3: CASSYKGRFPADTQYF. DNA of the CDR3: TGTGCCAGCAGTTACAAGGGGCGTTTTCCCGCAGATACGCAGTATTTT.

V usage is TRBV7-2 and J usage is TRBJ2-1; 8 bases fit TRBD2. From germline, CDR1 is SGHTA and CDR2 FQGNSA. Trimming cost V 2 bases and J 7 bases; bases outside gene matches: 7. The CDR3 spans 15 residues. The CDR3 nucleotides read TGTGCCAGCAGCTTAAATAGCGGGGCCCAAAATGAGCAGTTCTTC. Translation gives CASSLNSGAQNEQFF.

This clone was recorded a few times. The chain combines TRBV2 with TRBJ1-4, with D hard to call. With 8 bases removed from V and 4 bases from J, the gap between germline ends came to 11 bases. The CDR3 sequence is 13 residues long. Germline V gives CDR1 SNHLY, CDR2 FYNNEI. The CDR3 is CASSQFRNEKLFF. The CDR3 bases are TGTGCCAGCTCACAGTTCCGTAATGAAAAACTGTTTTTT.

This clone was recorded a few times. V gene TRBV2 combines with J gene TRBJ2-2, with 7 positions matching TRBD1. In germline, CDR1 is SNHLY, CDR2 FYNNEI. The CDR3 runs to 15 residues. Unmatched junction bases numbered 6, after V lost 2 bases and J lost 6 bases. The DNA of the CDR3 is TGTGCCAGCAGTGAATTAGGGGGCAGGGCCGGGGAGCTGTTTTTT. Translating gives CASSELGGRAGELFF.

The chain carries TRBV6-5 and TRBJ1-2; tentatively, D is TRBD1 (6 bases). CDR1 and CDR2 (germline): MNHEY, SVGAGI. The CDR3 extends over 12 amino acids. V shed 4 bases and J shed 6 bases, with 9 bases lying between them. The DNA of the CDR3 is TGTGCCAGCAGTTCCGCAGGGGATGGCTACACCTTC. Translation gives CASSSAGDGYTF.

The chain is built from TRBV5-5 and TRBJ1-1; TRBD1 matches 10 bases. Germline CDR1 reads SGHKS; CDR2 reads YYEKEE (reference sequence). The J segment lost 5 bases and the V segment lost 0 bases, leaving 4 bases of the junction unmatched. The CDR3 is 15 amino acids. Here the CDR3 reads CASSLERTGGTEAFF. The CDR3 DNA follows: TGTGCCAGCAGCTTGGAGAGGACAGGGGGGACTGAAGCTTTCTTT.

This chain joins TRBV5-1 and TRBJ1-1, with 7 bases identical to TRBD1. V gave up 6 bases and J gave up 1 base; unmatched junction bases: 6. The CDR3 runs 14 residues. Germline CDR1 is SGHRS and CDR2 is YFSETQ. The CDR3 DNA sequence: TGCGCCAGCATCAAGGGGGCAGGGAACACTGAAGCTTTCTTT. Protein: CASIKGAGNTEAFF.

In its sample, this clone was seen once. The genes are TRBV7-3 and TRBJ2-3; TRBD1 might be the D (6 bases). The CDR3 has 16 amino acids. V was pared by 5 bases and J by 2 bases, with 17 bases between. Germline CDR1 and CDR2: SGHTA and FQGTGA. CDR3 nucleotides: TGTGCCAGCAGCACCGGGACAAGTTCCCTCACAGATACGCAGTATTTT. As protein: CASSTGTSSLTDTQYF.

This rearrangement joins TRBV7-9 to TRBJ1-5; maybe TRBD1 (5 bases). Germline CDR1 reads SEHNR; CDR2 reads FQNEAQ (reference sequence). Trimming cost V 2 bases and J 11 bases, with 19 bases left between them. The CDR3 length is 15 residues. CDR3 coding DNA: TGTGCCAGCAGCTTATACGGGGTAGGACAATCAGCCCAGCATTTT. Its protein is CASSLYGVGQSAQHF.